Listed here are 5 T cell receptor beta chains from one sample, sequenced in a study of regulatory T cells in long-lasting Graves disease. Time point here: newly diagnosed GD, antithyroid drugs for less than 3 months. The TCR library was prepared using RNA isolated from PBMCs. CDR3 regions were amplified by Arm-PCR using iRepertoire HTBI primers to build TCR beta libraries. TCRdb re-analysed the multiplex PCR reads in MiXCR, keeping a single row per CDR3 protein. Of about 620,000 distinct CDR3 sequences in the sample, 16% were seen once. These same records also appear under a second study, on T cells in Graves' hyperthyroidism and ophthalmopathy.

Sequences were derived from peripheral blood mononuclear cells (PBMCs), sampled at new diagnosis, from a patient treated with antithyroid drugs. Every receptor here comes from a woman aged 25 to 45 with Graves disease.

This clonotype came up a few times. Written as DNA, the CDR3 is TGCGCCAGCAGCTTGTGGGGGGGCACTAATGAAAAACTGTTTTTT. Its translation: CASSLWGGTNEKLFF. The J gene is TRBJ1-4, the V gene TRBV5-1, with D possibly TRBD1 on 6 matching bases. The CDR3 is 15 residues long. Trimming took 1 base from V and 2 from J, leaving 9 bases between them. Germline V gives CDR1 SGHRS, CDR2 YFSETQ.

In its sample, this clonotype was seen a few times. The genes are TRBV20-1 and TRBJ1-3; D not certain. V was clipped by 6 bases and J by 10 bases, with 13 bases between them. The CDR3 totals 11 residues. Germline values: CDR1 DFQATT, CDR2 SNEGSKA (reference sequence). The CDR3 DNA is TGCAGTGCCCATGGGGAGGGAACCATATATTTT. Translation: CSAHGEGTIYF.

A remark on this clonotype: With a much larger clone just one base away, this may be a read error. The CDR3 ends on some other residue instead of the conserved phenylalanine or tryptophan, so this is likely a read error. This chain uses TRBV12-3 or TRBV12-4 with TRBJ1-1; D unclear. The V and J ends lost 3 bases and 7 bases respectively, with 12 bases between them. The CDR3 sequence is 13 residues long. This CDR3 is CASSFRRFGEAFL. Written as DNA, the CDR3 is TGTGCCAGCAGTTTTAGAAGGTTCGGTGAAGCTTTCCTT.

The rearrangement links TRBV30 to TRBJ1-5, with D possibly matching TRBD1 (6 bases). The CDR3 spans 14 residues. V was shortened by 4 bases and J by 3 bases, with 13 bases between the two germline ends. The germline V gene has CDR1 GTSNPN and CDR2 SVGIG (reference sequence). CDR3 in DNA: TGTGCCTGGAACATAGGGGGGAACAATCAGCCCCAGCATTTT. Its translation is CAWNIGGNNQPQHF.

This clonotype was counted ten times or more. V gene TRBV11-2 combines with J gene TRBJ2-7, with TRBD1 identical over 7 bases. Germline CDR1 reads SGHAT; CDR2 reads FQNNGV. This CDR3 region has 14 residues. J lost 2 bases, V lost 7 bases, and 8 bases had no gene match. In DNA form, the CDR3 reads TGTGCCAGCACCTCGTCACAGGGGCCCTACGAGCAGTACTTC. It is translated as CASTSSQGPYEQYF.